Many counts were recorded for the clone carrying this T cell receptor (beta chain). The data belong to a study of CD8+CD57+ T cells in acquired aplastic anemia. CDR3 and TCR beta VDJ profiling relied on a genomic DNA template. MiXCR, applied by TCRdb to the reads, yields one record per CDR3 protein. This sample yields under 350,000 distinct CDR3 sequences, of which about 56% are seen a single time; roughly 8% belongs to the top ten. The germline V gene encodes CDR1 SGHRS and CDR2 YFSETQ. V lost 0 bases to trimming and J lost 1 base; unmatched junction nucleotides: 6. The CDR3 contains 16 residues. The V call is TRBV5-1, the J call TRBJ1-1; 7 nucleotides match TRBD1. This receptor was obtained from a human donor with severe aplastic anemia or a healthy control (not recorded which). Sequenced input: sorted CD4+, CD8+, or CD8+CD57+ T cells (not recorded which) from PBMCs. The CDR3 DNA follows: TGCGCCAGCAGCTTGGGCACCGGGACAGAGAACACTGAAGCTTTCTTT. The encoded protein is CASSLGTGTENTEAFF. Variable domain in full (rest from reference TRBV5-1 and TRBJ1-1): KAGVTQTPRYLIKTRGQQVTLSCSPISGHRSVSWYQQTPGQGLQFLFEYFSETQRNKGNFPGRFSGRQFSNSRSEMNVSTLELGDSALYLCASSLGTGTENTEAFFGQGTRLTVV.